This T cell receptor beta chain appears in the sequencing data of a study of naive and memory T cell subsets. The sample holds many counts of this clonotype. An equimolar mix of two oligonucleotides served as the beta constant-region primer for TRBC1 and TRBC2. TCRdb re-called the UMI-ligation and nested PCR reads through MiXCR, storing one row per CDR3 protein. The table lists 70,000 to 95,000 distinct CDR3 sequences, around 7% of them singletons. Germline V gives CDR1 DFQATT, CDR2 SNEGSKA (reference sequence). CDR3 length: 14 residues. With 4 bases clipped from V and 3 bases from J, the junction kept 6 bases outside the gene matches.

This rearrangement joins TRBV20-1 to TRBJ2-7, with TRBD1 identical over 10 bases. This receptor was obtained from a human donor in good health. The specimen was central memory CD4+ T cells from blood. CDR3 nucleotide sequence: TGCAGTGCTAATACCGGGACAGGGGACTACGAGCAGTACTTC. Translating gives CSANTGTGDYEQYF.